This is a list of T cell receptor beta chains from one sample in a study of blood T cell repertoires in COVID-19. TCRdb's table, derived via immunoSEQ multiplex PCR, lists solely in-frame clones and lacks some. Of 160,000 or so clones in the sample, approximately 93% were seen once. The specimen was peripheral blood. These TCRs come from a woman in her fifties or sixties with COVID-19, enrolled during active disease. CDR3s leave out the opening cysteine and the closing phenylalanine or tryptophan. Fields, in order: V gene, J gene, CDR3 protein.

V: TRBV27
J: TRBJ1-5
CDR3: ASSLTDNQPQH

V: TRBV7-9
J: TRBJ1-6
CDR3: ASSLAGAGGSGALH

V: TRBV19
J: TRBJ1-2
CDR3: ASSNTGNYGYT

V: TRBV5-1
J: TRBJ1-3
CDR3: ASSLSTGSSGNTIY

V: TRBV6-4
J: TRBJ2-5
CDR3: ASSDSRSASGGAAVQETQY

V: TRBV5-1
J: TRBJ2-7
CDR3: ASSHTNEQY

V: TRBV5-4
J: TRBJ1-1
CDR3: ASSFRRRDTEAF

V: TRBV3-1/TRBV3-2
J: TRBJ1-3
CDR3: ASSQRDRYSGNTIY

V: TRBV4-1
J: TRBJ1-1
CDR3: ASSQGLDRKAF

V: TRBV3-1/TRBV3-2
J: TRBJ1-2
CDR3: ASSPLNRGFGYT

V: TRBV21-1
J: TRBJ2-3
CDR3: ASSTGTGEGGITDTQY

V: TRBV21-1
J: TRBJ1-6
CDR3: ASSTGTGLFYNSPLH

V: TRBV30
J: TRBJ1-5
CDR3: AWSNDRGPGQPQH

V: TRBV3-1/TRBV3-2
J: TRBJ2-7
CDR3: ASSQVVYTSSYEQY

V: TRBV6-2/TRBV6-3
J: TRBJ1-1
CDR3: ASSYTVNTEAF

V: TRBV30
J: TRBJ1-5
CDR3: AWSLTGTTYSNQPQH

V: TRBV7-3
J: TRBJ1-1
CDR3: ASSVGTGLNTEAF

V: TRBV19
J: TRBJ1-1
CDR3: ASSLRGPQAF

V: TRBV27
J: TRBJ2-7
CDR3: ASSHKLRGYEQY

V: TRBV18
J: TRBJ1-1
CDR3: ASSPPYRGGTEAF

V: TRBV3-1/TRBV3-2
J: TRBJ2-7
CDR3: ASSQAQGRSEQY

V: TRBV5-6
J: TRBJ2-1
CDR3: ASSADRGNEQF

V: TRBV29-1
J: TRBJ1-1
CDR3: SVDRGGNTEAF

V: TRBV7-9
J: TRBJ1-1
CDR3: ASSLISGSDRKEAF

V: TRBV18
J: TRBJ2-1
CDR3: ASSPDRGESYNEQF

V: TRBV5-8
J: TRBJ2-7
CDR3: ASSLELREGEQY

V: TRBV7-6
J: TRBJ2-7
CDR3: ASSHHRGQGSHEQY